Following are 25 T cell receptor beta chains from one sample sequenced in a study of shared clonotypes between healthy human individuals. Sequenced by immunoSEQ multiplex PCR; TCRdb stores in-frame clones only, minus some. The sample lists a few million clones, roughly nine tenths seen once, with about 0.13% in the top ten. The specimen sequenced was naive CD4+ T cells sorted from blood. Subset described: CD45RA+ positively selected. The source of these receptors is a man between 18 and 35 years old in good health.

V usage is TRBV6-1 and J usage is TRBJ2-7, with TRBD1 matching 10 bases. The CDR3 consists of 15 residues. V shed 0 bases and J 3 bases; nucleotides not matched to a gene: 2. Germline-derived CDR1 and CDR2 are MNHNS and SASEGT. CDR3 amino acids: CASSEAGQGFYEQYF. The DNA of the CDR3 is TGTGCCAGCAGTGAAGCGGGACAGGGGTTCTACGAGCAGTACTTC.

A note on this clone: The sample carries other DNA sequences with the same CDR3. V gene TRBV5-1 combines with J gene TRBJ2-7, with D maybe TRBD1 (6 bases). The CDR3 is 14 amino acids. V dropped 1 base and J dropped 1 base, with 9 bases sitting between them. Germline V lookup: CDR1 SGHRS, CDR2 YFSETQ. The CDR3 sequence is CASSLRQGSYEQYF. The CDR3 DNA follows: TGCGCCAGCAGCTTGCGGCAGGGGTCCTACGAGCAGTACTTC.

The V call is TRBV11-2, the J call TRBJ1-2, with unresolved D. This CDR3 contains 17 residues. Germline V gene data show CDR1 as SGHAT and CDR2 as FQNNGV. Trimming removed 0 bases at V and 0 bases at J, with 14 bases between. CDR3 sequence: CASSLEMTPAANYGYTF. The CDR3, as DNA: TGTGCCAGCAGCTTAGAGATGACGCCGGCAGCTAACTATGGCTACACCTTC.

The rearrangement uses TRBV25-1 and TRBJ2-2; the match to TRBD1 covers 9 bases. CDR3 size: 18 residues. CDR1 MGHDK and CDR2 SYGVNS come from the germline V gene. V was clipped by 2 bases and J by 4 bases; unmatched bases: 11. CDR3 DNA sequence: TGTGCCAGCAGTGAACCTCCCGGGACAGGGTCCTCCACCGGGGAGCTGTTTTTT. Translated: CASSEPPGTGSSTGELFF.

A remark on this clone: At one boundary the junction diverges from the germline segment, which might be a read error. The chain is built from TRBV6-5 and TRBJ1-2; D perhaps matches TRBD1 (6 bases). The CDR3 length is 8 residues. CDR1 and CDR2 from the germline V gene are MNHEY and SVGAGI. The DNA for the CDR3 is TGTGCCAGCACCGAGGGGGATTTC. Protein product: CASTEGDF.

This rearrangement joins TRBV6-1 to TRBJ2-7, with a tentative D call TRBD2 (5 bases). This CDR3 is 13 amino acids long. V lost 2 bases and J 6 bases, leaving 11 bases between the germline ends. Germline CDR1 and CDR2: MNHNS and SASEGT. The CDR3 spells CASSETRRSEQYF. The CDR3, as DNA: TGTGCCAGCAGTGAAACAAGGAGGAGCGAGCAGTACTTC.

The V call is TRBV19, the J call TRBJ1-5; D perhaps matches TRBD1 (6 bases). With 5 bases removed from V and 0 bases from J, the gap between germline ends came to 14 bases. Germline assignment: CDR1 LNHDA and CDR2 SQIVND (reference sequence). The length of the CDR3 is 16 residues. The DNA for the CDR3 is TGTGCCAGTAGTCCCTCGGACAGTTTTAGCAATCAGCCCCAGCATTTT. It specifies CASSPSDSFSNQPQHF.

This clone was seen a single time. V gene TRBV2 combines with J gene TRBJ2-5, with TRBD2 identical over 9 bases. The V and J ends lost 10 bases and 1 base, in that order; junction bases with no gene match: 16. The germline CDR1 and CDR2 sequences are SNHLY and FYNNEI. The CDR3 has 17 residues. The CDR3 bases are TGTGCCACCCTAAGGGGGACTAGCCCCTCGAGCCAAGAGACCCAGTACTTC. This sequence encodes CATLRGTSPSSQETQYF.

This clone has a single count. The chain joins TRBV19 to TRBJ2-3; TRBD1 agrees at 10 bases. The trim removed 5 bases at V and 3 bases at J, leaving 8 bases unmatched. Germline CDR1 and CDR2: LNHDA and SQIVND (reference sequence). The CDR3 sequence is 16 residues long. DNA of the CDR3: TGTGCCAGTAGTTCGACTTCGGGACAGGGGACAGATACGCAGTATTTT. Translated: CASSSTSGQGTDTQYF.

This chain links TRBV2 with TRBJ2-7; no firm D call. Germline CDR1 and CDR2: SNHLY and FYNNEI. The V end was cut by 5 bases, the J end by 5 bases, with 7 bases between. The CDR3 is 11 amino acids. This chain's CDR3 is CASSIGHEQYF. CDR3 sequence (DNA): TGTGCCAGCAGTATCGGCCACGAGCAGTACTTC.

The rearrangement links TRBV2 to TRBJ1-5; a possible D gene is TRBD1 (6 bases). Trimming shortened V by 5 bases and J by 6 bases, and 11 bases separated the two germline ends. The CDR3 sequence is 13 residues long. From germline, CDR1 is SNHLY and CDR2 FYNNEI. For the CDR3, the DNA is TGTGCCAGCAGTCGACAGGTAACTCAGCCCCAGCATTTT. It yields the protein CASSRQVTQPQHF.

This clone occurred a few times. The chain carries TRBV2 and TRBJ2-7; unclear D gene. Looked up from germline, CDR1 is SNHLY and CDR2 is FYNNEI. CDR3 length: 13 residues. V was pared by 1 base and J by 7 bases, with 11 bases between. DNA for the CDR3: TGTGCCAGCAGTGAAGAGGGTCGTAGGGAGCAGTACTTC. Encoded protein: CASSEEGRREQYF.

The DNA of the CDR3 is TGTGCCATAAACGAGCGGGGGGGCGGATACAATGAGCAGTTCTTC. Residues: CAINERGGGYNEQFF. This rearrangement joins TRBV10-3 to TRBJ2-1; 10 bases are a match to TRBD2. CDR3 length equals 15 residues. Germline lookup yields CDR1 ENHRY and CDR2 SYGVKD. The V and J ends lost 9 bases and 4 bases, in that order; junction bases with no gene match: 9.

The J gene is TRBJ2-2, the V gene TRBV18; TRBD2 agrees at 10 bases. The CDR3 has 15 residues. V lost 6 bases to trimming and J lost 6 bases; unmatched junction nucleotides: 7. Germline V gene lookup returns CDR1 KGHSH and CDR2 LQKENI. As DNA, the CDR3 is TGTGCCAGCTCTCCCCTAGCGGGAGTCCCCGGGGAGCTGTTTTTT. Protein: CASSPLAGVPGELFF.

The CDR3 loop is CARPGFNEKLFF. The CDR3 bases are TGTGCCCGTCCGGGATTCAATGAAAAACTGTTTTTT. This sequence joins TRBV10-3 and TRBJ1-4; D remains unclear. CDR1 is ENHRY and CDR2 is SYGVKD in the germline V gene. The CDR3 loop spans 12 amino acids. V was clipped by 11 bases and J by 5 bases, with 12 bases between them.

This chain joins TRBV7-2 and TRBJ2-5; no definite D call. CDR3 length equals 14 residues. The V end lost 5 bases, the J end lost 1 base, and 11 bases lay between the germline ends. Germline CDR1 and CDR2: SGHTA and FQGNSA. The DNA for the CDR3 is TGTGCCAGCAGCCCCCTGGCACTCCAAGAGACCCAGTACTTC. Its translation: CASSPLALQETQYF.

This chain links TRBV7-3 with TRBJ2-7; no definite D call. V dropped 0 bases and J dropped 2 bases, with 11 bases sitting between them. In germline, CDR1 is SGHTA, CDR2 FQGTGA. The CDR3 loop spans 15 amino acids. The CDR3 sequence: CASSLTAANTYEQYF. In DNA form, the CDR3 reads TGTGCCAGCAGCTTAACTGCGGCTAACACCTACGAGCAGTACTTC.

The gene calls are TRBV11-2 and TRBJ1-4, with D possibly being TRBD1 (5 bases). CDR3 length: 14 residues. Per the germline V gene, CDR1 is SGHAT and CDR2 is FQNNGV. The ends were cut back, 5 bases at V and 10 bases at J, with 17 bases in the middle. CDR3 loop: CASSTGIRVGKLFF. The CDR3 DNA is TGTGCCAGCAGCACAGGTATCAGGGTCGGAAAACTGTTTTTT.

This chain links TRBV5-6 with TRBJ2-1, with D perhaps matching TRBD1 (5 bases). This CDR3 comprises 16 residues. V lost 0 bases and J lost 0, with 10 bases in between. Germline values: CDR1 SGHDT, CDR2 YYEEEE. In nucleotides, the CDR3 is TGTGCCAGCAGCTTGGATAGGGGCAGCTCCTACAATGAGCAGTTCTTC. Protein sequence: CASSLDRGSSYNEQFF.

The CDR3 nucleotides read TGTGCCTGGATAAACCCGGCCCCCAGGGGCGACGAGCAGTACTTC. Translating gives CAWINPAPRGDEQYF. The V gene is TRBV30, the J gene TRBJ2-7; D might be TRBD1 (6 bases). Trimming shortened V by 4 bases and J by 5 bases, and 21 bases separated the two germline ends. The V gene's germline CDR1 is GTSNPN and CDR2 SVGIG (reference sequence). CDR3 length: 15 residues.

CDR3 sequence: CASSYSEGMSYGYTF. For the CDR3, the DNA is TGTGCCAGCAGTTACTCGGAGGGTATGAGCTATGGCTACACCTTC. The rearrangement uses TRBV6-5 and TRBJ1-2; no clear D gene. The CDR3 is 15 residues long. Trimming took 0 bases from V and 4 from J, leaving 12 bases between them. Germline V CDR1 and CDR2: MNHEY, SVGAGI.

V usage is TRBV18 and J usage is TRBJ1-4, with a tentative D call TRBD1 (5 bases). The CDR3 has 14 amino acids. Trimming stripped 2 bases from V and 8 bases from J, with 12 bases between. Germline loops: CDR1 KGHSH, CDR2 LQKENI. The chain's CDR3 is CASSPELAGEKLFF. The CDR3, as DNA: TGTGCCAGCTCACCAGAGCTCGCAGGGGAAAAACTGTTTTTT.

The rearrangement links TRBV5-4 to TRBJ2-3; 10 bases agree with TRBD2. V trimming: 2 bases; J trimming: 9 bases; junction bases outside the gene matches: 3. CDR1 is SGHNT, CDR2 YYREEE, per germline (reference sequence). The length of the CDR3 is 13 residues. This chain's CDR3 is CASSLGTSDTQYF. The DNA for the CDR3 is TGTGCCAGCAGCTTAGGGACTAGCGACACGCAGTATTTT.

The gene calls are TRBV7-2 and TRBJ1-2, with D possibly TRBD1 on 6 matching bases. The CDR3 contains 14 residues. The ends were cut back, 4 bases at V and 8 bases at J, with 17 bases in the middle. Germline V lookup: CDR1 SGHTA, CDR2 FQGNSA. CDR3 bases: TGTGCCAGCAGCTACAGGGAGGACCCGGCCGGCTACACCTTC. Its protein product is CASSYREDPAGYTF.

This chain uses TRBV5-1 with TRBJ2-1; 15 nucleotides align to TRBD2. The CDR3 consists of 20 residues. Unmatched junction bases numbered 13, after V lost 4 bases and J lost 2 bases. Germline V CDR1 and CDR2: SGHRS, YFSETQ. The CDR3 DNA sequence: TGCGCCAGCAGCGTTGGACTAGCGGGGGGGACGACCTGGCCCTACAATGAGCAGTTCTTC. This codes for CASSVGLAGGTTWPYNEQFF.